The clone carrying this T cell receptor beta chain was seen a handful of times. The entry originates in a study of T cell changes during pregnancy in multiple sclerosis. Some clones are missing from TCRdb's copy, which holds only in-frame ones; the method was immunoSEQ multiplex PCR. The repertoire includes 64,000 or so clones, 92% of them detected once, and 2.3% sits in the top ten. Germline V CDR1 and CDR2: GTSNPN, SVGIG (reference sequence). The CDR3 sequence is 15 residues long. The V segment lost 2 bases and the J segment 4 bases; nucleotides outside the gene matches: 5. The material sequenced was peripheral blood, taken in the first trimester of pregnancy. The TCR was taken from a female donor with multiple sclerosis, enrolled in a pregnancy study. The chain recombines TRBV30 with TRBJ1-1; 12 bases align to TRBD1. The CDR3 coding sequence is TGTGCCTGGAGTCCCTGGGACAGGGGGCTCACTGAAGCTTTCTTT. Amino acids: CAWSPWDRGLTEAFF.